A selection of T cell receptor beta chains follows, all from one sample in a study of blood T cells in healthy people across ages. TCRdb re-called the 5' RACE reads with MiXCR, one entry per CDR3 protein. In the table there are about 1,500,000 distinct CDR3 sequences, 25% to 30% of which are singletons. Sequenced: blood. The receptors stem from a woman aged 25 to 45 in good health. Each CDR3 is given with its conserved first and last residue. The D gene is left open where the match is weak. Not all rows give a size; the values are once, few, many and, for expanded clones, a class.

D gene	clone size	V gene	J gene	CDR3 DNA	CDR3 protein
.	.	TRBV7-2	TRBJ2-3	TGTGCCAGCGCGTGGTCTAGCACAGATACGCAGTATTTT	CASAWSSTDTQYF
.	.	TRBV19	TRBJ1-3	TGTGCCAGTATGGGCAGGGCTGGAAACACCATATATTTT	CASMGRAGNTIYF
.	few	TRBV12-3/TRBV12-4	TRBJ1-1	TGTGCCAGCAGTGCCTTAATGAACACTGAAGCTTTCTTT	CASSALMNTEAFF
TRBD2	many	TRBV20-1	TRBJ2-1	TGCAGTGCCACACGGACTAGCGGGAGTGAGAGTGAGCAGTTCTTC	CSATRTSGSESEQFF
.	few	TRBV6-6	TRBJ1-6	TGTGCCAGTTATCATCCGGGACACCTAGGACCCCTCCACTTT	CASYHPGHLGPLHF
.	.	TRBV12-3/TRBV12-4	TRBJ2-3	TGTGCCAGCAGTTTCGGGGTGAGAGCAGATGCGGAATATTTT	CASSFGVRADAEYF
.	many	TRBV5-1	TRBJ2-7	TGCGCCACCTCAGCAGGGATTGATAGCGGACGCACCACGACTTACGAGCAGTACTTC	CATSAGIDSGRTTTYEQYF
TRBD1	many	TRBV29-1	TRBJ2-7	TGCAGCGTTGAAGGACAGGGCTCCCACGAGCAGTACTTC	CSVEGQGSHEQYF
TRBD1	.	TRBV28	TRBJ2-1	TGTGCCAGCAGTTTGTCCGGGCAGGGGGTCTACGAGCTGTACTTC	CASSLSGQGVYELYF
.	many	TRBV6-5	TRBJ2-7	TGTGCCAGCAGAAGCAGGGGCTACGAGCAGTACTTC	CASRSRGYEQYF
.	few	TRBV20-1	TRBJ2-1	TGCAGTGCTAGCTACCCCCGGGGGCAAAATGAGCAGTTCTTC	CSASYPRGQNEQFF
.	.	TRBV7-9	TRBJ2-7	TGTGCCAGCAGCTTGGTGGTTGGCCGGGACGGCTCCTACGAGCAGTACTTC	CASSLVVGRDGSYEQYF
TRBD1	.	TRBV10-3	TRBJ2-7	TGTGCCATCAGAGGGACAGGGGTTATCTACGAGCAGTACTTC	CAIRGTGVIYEQYF
TRBD2	few	TRBV6-5	TRBJ2-1	TGTGCCAGCAGTGTCGAGACTAGCGGGATCGAGGGGCAGTTCTTC	CASSVETSGIEGQFF
.	.	TRBV5-1	TRBJ2-1	TGCGCCAGCAGCTTGAACGGGAGTCCAGATAAGCAGTTCTTC	CASSLNGSPDKQFF
.	few	TRBV20-1	TRBJ1-5	TGCAGTGCTACGAGTCAGGGTCAGCCCCAGCATTTT	CSATSQGQPQHF
.	.	TRBV16	TRBJ1-2	TGTGCCAGCAGCCAGCCCGGACACGCACCCTTCTATGGCTACACCTTC	CASSQPGHAPFYGYTF
TRBD1	few	TRBV5-1	TRBJ2-5	TGCGCCAGCAGCTTGGCGGACAGGGCGGGCGAGACCCAGTACTTC	CASSLADRAGETQYF
TRBD1	few	TRBV2	TRBJ1-5	TGTGCCAGCAGCGGGGACAGGGGCCCGGATCAGCCCCAGCATTTT	CASSGDRGPDQPQHF
TRBD2	few	TRBV20-1	TRBJ2-7	TGCAGTGCTAGTATAGCGGGGGCTTCCTACAATGAGCAGTACTTC	CSASIAGASYNEQYF
TRBD1	.	TRBV5-5	TRBJ1-5	TGTGCCGGCAGCCCGACAGAAAGAGGGGGCTTCAATCAGCCCCAGCATTTT	CAGSPTERGGFNQPQHF
.	many	TRBV18	TRBJ2-6	TGTGCCAGCTCACAACAATCTGGGGCCAACGTCCTGACTTTC	CASSQQSGANVLTF
.	few	TRBV7-9	TRBJ2-3	TGTGCCAGCAGCTATCAGGTAGACGATACGCAGTATTTT	CASSYQVDDTQYF
TRBD2	few	TRBV6-6	TRBJ2-3	TGTGCCGGGGGGGAAGGGGCCGAGAGTGGCACAGATACGCAGTATTTT	CAGGEGAESGTDTQYF
.	.	TRBV15	TRBJ1-1	TGTGCCACCAGCAGAGTGTCCAACACTGAAGCTTTCTTT	CATSRVSNTEAFF